This is a list of T cell receptor beta chains from one sample in a study of regulatory T cells in long-lasting Graves disease. Each CDR3 protein is one row after TCRdb ran MiXCR on the multiplex PCR reads. Of about 660,000 distinct CDR3 sequences in the sample, around 30% were seen once. Sample: peripheral blood mononuclear cells (PBMCs), taken when the disease was refractory, from a patient treated with antithyroid drugs. The receptor source for this set is a female donor with Graves disease. CDR3s leave out the opening cysteine and the closing phenylalanine or tryptophan. Clone size is shown for a subset of rows, as once, few, many or a class of expanded clone.

v_gene: TRBV19; abundance: -; CDR3aa: ATKLAGVQDTEAF
v_gene: TRBV28; abundance: -; CDR3aa: ASSSLGQGLYEQY
v_gene: TRBV6-1; abundance: -; CDR3aa: ASSTLAKNIQY
v_gene: TRBV12-3/TRBV12-4; abundance: -; CDR3aa: ASSRGTGMHQPQH
v_gene: TRBV7-9; abundance: many; CDR3aa: ASSSSDSNQPQH
v_gene: TRBV5-1; abundance: few; CDR3aa: ASSWRGTGELF
v_gene: TRBV27; abundance: few; CDR3aa: ASNPIGLAGVRGEQY
v_gene: TRBV12-3/TRBV12-4; abundance: -; CDR3aa: ASSFSLGRFEAF
v_gene: TRBV20-1; abundance: -; CDR3aa: SATKQGTEAF
v_gene: TRBV7-9; abundance: -; CDR3aa: ASSSGTGGAWIYEQY
v_gene: TRBV5-1; abundance: once; CDR3aa: ASSLNQNRGPNTGELF
v_gene: TRBV6-1; abundance: few; CDR3aa: ASSEAMGQLYYEQY
v_gene: TRBV28; abundance: few; CDR3aa: ASSIQWSGNTIY
v_gene: TRBV5-6; abundance: -; CDR3aa: ASSGAPNQPQH
v_gene: TRBV11-2; abundance: -; CDR3aa: ASSKDSFGDSPLH
v_gene: TRBV6-5; abundance: few; CDR3aa: ASSYDGGSYNEQF
v_gene: TRBV2; abundance: many; CDR3aa: ASRNPPAVEQY